The 6 T cell receptor beta chains reported below all come from one sample, sequenced in a study of long-term antiretroviral therapy in people with HIV. Runs used v3.0 of the immunoSEQ assay and were done at survey level. The assay was immunoSEQ multiplex PCR, and TCRdb's table has in-frame clones only and misses some. The data contain some 15,000 clones, around 80% of them singletons. This sample comprised unsorted PBMCs, obtained 0.1 years after starting antiretroviral therapy. These receptors all come from a man aged 18 to 29 with HIV.

This clone was counted between two and nine times. This chain connects TRBV13 to TRBJ1-1; possibly TRBD1 for D (5 bases). CDR1 is PRHDT, CDR2 FYEKMQ, per germline (reference sequence). Trimming pared 5 bases from V and 1 base from J, leaving 5 bases between. The CDR3 consists of 12 residues. CDR3 coding DNA: TGTGCCAGCAGCGGGGGGAACACTGAAGCTTTCTTT. Its protein is CASSGGNTEAFF.

The V and J genes are TRBV6-4 and TRBJ2-1; tentatively, D is TRBD2 (6 bases). Per germline, CDR1 MRHNA and CDR2 SNTAGT. V was clipped by 6 bases and J by 7 bases, with 16 bases between them. This CDR3 contains 14 residues. DNA for the CDR3: TGTGCCAGCAGCCGGGACTCCGACAATAATGAGCAGTTCTTC. Translated: CASSRDSDNNEQFF.

This clone has more than one count but fewer than ten. J is TRBJ1-1 and V is TRBV2; possible D gene TRBD1, 5 bases. Germline loops: CDR1 SNHLY, CDR2 FYNNEI. Trimming cost V 7 bases and J 2 bases, with 17 bases left between them. There are 15 residues in the CDR3. In nucleotides, the CDR3 is TGTGCCAGCACCCTATTGACAGCGGTCAACACTGAAGCTTTCTTT. Its translation: CASTLLTAVNTEAFF.

V is TRBV5-1 and J is TRBJ1-2; D not certain. Trimming took 2 bases from V and 6 from J, leaving 11 bases between them. Germline V CDR1 and CDR2: SGHRS, YFSETQ. The CDR3 length is 13 residues. The CDR3 region is CASSLVGRDGYTF. The CDR3 DNA follows: TGCGCCAGCAGCTTAGTTGGGAGGGATGGCTACACCTTC.

This chain joins TRBV2 and TRBJ1-1; 8 bases agree with TRBD1. Germline assignment: CDR1 SNHLY and CDR2 FYNNEI. V trimming: 4 bases; J trimming: 5 bases; junction bases outside the gene matches: 9. The CDR3 totals 15 residues. The CDR3 spells CASSALDRAETEAFF. The CDR3 bases are TGTGCCAGCAGTGCCCTGGACAGGGCCGAAACTGAAGCTTTCTTT.

The V and J genes are TRBV7-8 and TRBJ2-7; D is unclear. The V gene lost 5 bases and the J gene lost 5 bases, with 10 bases spanning the gap. The germline V gene has CDR1 SGHVS and CDR2 FQNEAQ. The CDR3 consists of 12 residues. The CDR3 loop reads CASSPSDNEQYF. The CDR3, as DNA: TGTGCCAGCAGCCCCAGTGACAACGAGCAGTACTTC. Looking up the rest from reference TRBV7-8 and TRBJ2-7 gives the full variable domain: GAGVSQSPRYKVAKRGQDVALRCDPISGHVSLFWYQQALGQGPEFLTYFQNEAQLDKSGLPSDRFFAERPEGSVSTLKIQRTQQEDSAVYLCASSPSDNEQYFGPGTRLTVT.